This T cell receptor (beta chain) is from a study of early T cells in non-severe SARS-CoV-2 infection (dated by TCRdb to the early 2020s). With regard to the full study: Bulk RNA from unsorted whole blood was used for TCR sequencing, so alpha and beta chains could not be paired. On the study overall, not on this receptor specifically: Matching against VDJdb was skewed toward anti-spike CD8 responses, likely underestimated virus-specific expansions, and missed private and CD4 specificities.

The library was prepared using 5' RACE. Instrument on record: NextSeq 500. Unique molecular identifiers were attached to individual cDNA molecules in the TCR library protocol so that sequencing error and PCR bias could be corrected. Both TCR alpha and beta chains were sequenced, and tight co-correlation was observed between alpha and beta sequence abundances in each sample. Regarding the original processing steps: V gene, J gene and CDR3 annotation of TCR sequences was performed with Decombinator V4. TCRs were defined as expanded if a significant change between any two time points was detected under a Poisson model with p below 0.0001. TCR abundances were normalised to the total number of TCRs sequenced per sample and were expressed as counts per million. TRAV1-2 paired with TRAJ12, TRAJ20 or TRAJ33 defined MAIT TCRs, while TRAV10 paired with TRAJ18 defined iNKT TCRs. A search of VDJdb, accessed on 1 November 2021, was run for TCRs annotated to CMV, EBV and SARS-CoV-2, with TCRs annotated for multiple antigens excluded. The public reads were quality trimmed at Q25 with fastp and then assembled into clones with MiXCR by TCRdb, keeping productive beta chains. Each CDR3 protein gets just one entry, which takes the most common genes and DNA from the rows behind it. TCRdb, not the authors, supplied the V and J calls. Within this sample are about 23,000 distinct CDR3 sequences, with less than 5.5% of them counted one time only. Together, the top ten hold about 10% of the sample.

This was a case-control study nested in a cohort of healthcare workers in London, UK, who had nasopharyngeal swab PCR tests and blood samples taken every week. Between 23 and 31 March 2020, the week of the UK lockdown, healthcare workers were enrolled and then followed up weekly for as long as 16 weeks. The junction shows trimming of 8 bases on V and 0 bases on J, and the gene matches do not reach 5 bases of it. Spanning cysteine to phenylalanine, the CDR3 consists of 14 amino acids. The retained sequence is limited to the CDR3, 42 bases, with the frame set at the first base. The germline V gene (reference sequence) provides CDR1 DFQATT and CDR2 SNEGSKA. This clonotype appeared a few times. What this receptor recognizes is not known. The sample holds no much larger clone one base away, and base qualities are not on file.

Sequenced input: whole blood. In this chain, TRBV20-1 is recombined with TRBJ2-3; the junction holds 10 bases that match TRBD2. This sequence was found in an adult who was a healthcare worker with PCR-confirmed SARS-CoV-2 infection or an uninfected control (not recorded which). The sequenced DNA: TGCAGTTTACCGGGACTAGCGAGCACAGATACGCAGTATTTT. Translated, it gives CSLPGLASTDTQYF.